Presented here are 20 T cell receptor beta chains from one specimen sequenced in a study of tumor and adjacent non-tumor tissue in lung cancer. RNA was extracted from bulk tissue without any cell sorting. Distant lung tissue was collected more than 3 cm away from the tumor edge. A modified ARM-PCR protocol with three rounds of nested PCR amplified TCRbeta. TCRdb itself ran the multiplex PCR reads through MiXCR, one entry per CDR3 protein. This sample carries 65,000 to 85,000 distinct CDR3 sequences, approximately 73% of them seen once, and the ten largest clones take 40% to 55%. Sample: distant non-tumor lung tissue. Receptors were obtained from a man in his 60s with non-small cell lung cancer.

In the case of this clonotype: At one boundary the junction diverges from the germline segment, which might be a read error. The CDR3 DNA reads as TGCAGTGCTAGAGACCTGACAGGGGACGAGAAGTACTTC. Its translation: CSARDLTGDEKYF. V gene TRBV20-1 combines with J gene TRBJ2-7, with 8 bases aligning to TRBD1. CDR1 is DFQATT and CDR2 is SNEGSKA in the germline V gene (reference sequence). The CDR3 is 13 residues long.

This clonotype appeared many times. V is TRBV30 and J is TRBJ1-3; D is undetermined. Germline-derived CDR1 and CDR2 are GTSNPN and SVGIG (reference sequence). V dropped 2 bases and J dropped 0 bases, with 11 bases sitting between them. This CDR3 has 15 residues. The DNA for the CDR3 is TGTGCCTGGAGTACACCCCGGAACTCTGGAAACACCATATATTTT. It is translated as CAWSTPRNSGNTIYF.

This chain joins TRBV7-8 and TRBJ2-1; 8 nucleotides align to TRBD1. Germline V gene lookup returns CDR1 SGHVS and CDR2 FQNEAQ. V shed 6 bases and J 9 bases; nucleotides not matched to a gene: 16. The CDR3 runs to 16 residues. CDR3 amino acids: CASSLRTGKYGSEQFF. Written as DNA, the CDR3 is TGTGCCAGCAGTCTAAGGACAGGGAAATATGGGAGTGAGCAGTTCTTC.

As concerns this clonotype: Germline is not matched at one junction end, which may reflect a read error. The rearrangement joins TRBV4-1 to TRBJ2-2, with TRBD1 identical over 7 bases. The CDR3 length is 17 residues. Germline V CDR1 and CDR2: MGHRA, YSYEKL. CDR3 amino acids: CASSQDPNRGRTGEPFF. In DNA form, the CDR3 reads TGCGCTAGCAGCCAAGATCCCAACAGGGGAAGAACCGGGGAACCGTTTTTT.

Note on this clonotype: The conserved phenylalanine or tryptophan is not found at the CDR3 terminus, so this likely reflects a read error. The genes are TRBV10-2 and TRBJ1-6; D not resolved. This CDR3 has 13 amino acids. Germline loops: CDR1 WSHSY, CDR2 SAAADI. In DNA, the CDR3 is TGCGCTAGCAGAGACGGCTATAATTCACCCCTCCACTTG. This codes for CASRDGYNSPLHL.

Worth noting for this clonotype: This may arise from a read error, as a much more abundant clone is one base away. The gene calls are TRBV11-2 and TRBJ2-3, with a weak D call TRBD2 (6 bases). CDR1 is SGHAT, CDR2 FQNNGV, per germline. Between the trimmed V and J ends, which lost 8 bases and 3 bases, there was a span of 18 bases. This CDR3 has 15 amino acids. As DNA, the CDR3 is TGTGCCAGCGCCCTCAAGCGGGTCAAGACAGATACGCAGTATTTT. Its protein is CASALKRVKTDTQYF. The complete variable domain, with remaining parts taken from reference TRBV11-2 and TRBJ2-3, reads EAGVAQSPRYKIIEKRQSVAFWCNPISGHATLYWYQQILGQGPKLLIQFQNNGVVDDSQLPKDRFSAERLKGVDSTLKIQPAKLEDSAVYLCASALKRVKTDTQYFGPGTRLTVL.

The V and J genes are TRBV11-1 and TRBJ1-1; D not certain. Germline CDR1 and CDR2: SGHAT and FQDESV (reference sequence). Trimming stripped 3 bases from V and 0 bases from J, with 8 bases between. This CDR3 has 14 residues. This CDR3 is CASSLKEVNTEAFF. For the CDR3, the DNA is TGTGCCAGCAGCTTGAAGGAGGTGAACACTGAAGCTTTCTTT. The variable domain in full, with the rest retrieved from reference TRBV11-1 and TRBJ1-1, is EAEVAQSPRYKITEKSQAVAFWCDPISGHATLYWYRQILGQGPELLVQFQDESVVDDSQLPKDRFSAERLKGVDSTLKIQPAELGDSAMYLCASSLKEVNTEAFFGQGTRLTVV.

A few counts support this clonotype. The V call is TRBV6-6, the J call TRBJ1-1; 7 bases are a match to TRBD1. J was trimmed by 10 bases and V by 5 bases; bases with no gene match: 1. CDR3 length: 10 residues. Germline V CDR1 and CDR2: MNHNY, SVGAGI (reference sequence). The DNA for the CDR3 is TGTGCCAGCAGTACAGGGGCAGCTTTCTTT. Protein sequence: CASSTGAAFF.

The chain recombines TRBV6-5 with TRBJ2-7; 9 bases line up with TRBD2. The CDR3 loop spans 16 amino acids. Germline-derived CDR1 and CDR2 are MNHEY and SVGAGI. V gave up 0 bases and J gave up 4 bases; unmatched junction bases: 7. The CDR3 DNA is TGTGCCAGCAGTTACTCAAGAGGGACTAGCTTTTACGAGCAGTACTTC. Residues: CASSYSRGTSFYEQYF.

Remarks on this clonotype: The CDR3 does not close with the conserved phenylalanine or tryptophan, likely indicating a read error. The DNA is omitted, as the CDR3 cannot be located on it reliably, and the CDR3 follows TCRdb's listing. This chain uses TRBV5-1 with TRBJ2-2; the table's D call, TRBD1, has no DNA check behind it. The V gene's germline CDR1 is SGHRS and CDR2 YFSETQ. The CDR3 has 16 amino acids, counting both end residues. The CDR3 loop reads CASSWLGQMNTGELFC.

This clonotype has only one observation. As the CDR3 is not closed by the conserved phenylalanine or tryptophan, this likely results from a read error. The chain carries TRBV10-2 and TRBJ1-6, with no clear D. CDR1 WSHSY and CDR2 SAAADI come from the germline V gene. The V end was cut by 7 bases, the J end by 7 bases, with 17 bases between. The CDR3 loop spans 15 amino acids. The CDR3 loop reads CASKAGGGMNSPLHL. CDR3 DNA sequence: TGCGCCAGCAAGGCCGGCGGAGGGATGAATTCACCCCTCCACTTA.

As to this clonotype: This sequence may be a read error, since a much larger clone differs from it by one base. No conserved phenylalanine or tryptophan ends this CDR3, so it is likely a read error. The chain combines TRBV6-1 with TRBJ1-1; no clear D gene. The CDR3 is made up of 11 amino acids. V lost 8 bases and J 1 base, leaving 5 bases between the germline ends. Germline-derived CDR1 and CDR2 are MNHNS and SASEGT. The CDR3 DNA reads as TGTGCCAGCGACCGGAACACTGAAGCTTTCTCT. Its protein is CASDRNTEAFS.

This clonotype was counted a few times. A single base separates this from a much larger clone, so it may be a read error. The chain joins TRBV5-4 to TRBJ2-2, with 8 bases aligning to TRBD1. Germline values: CDR1 SGHNT, CDR2 YYREEE (reference sequence). With 3 bases clipped from V and 6 bases from J, the junction kept 7 bases outside the gene matches. The CDR3 totals 15 residues. In DNA form, the CDR3 reads TGTGCCAGCAGCTCGTGGGACAGGACCCCCGGGGAGCTGTTTTTT. This sequence encodes CASSSWDRTPGELFF.

This clonotype showed up many times. V usage is TRBV4-1 and J usage is TRBJ1-5; weak D call: TRBD1 (5 bases). V lost 5 bases and J 2 bases, leaving 13 bases between the germline ends. The CDR3 has 15 amino acids. Germline V lookup: CDR1 MGHRA, CDR2 YSYEKL. CDR3 sequence: CASSAVGGGNQPQHF. In DNA form, the CDR3 reads TGCGCCAGCAGCGCGGTCGGGGGAGGCAATCAGCCCCAGCATTTT.

Concerning this clonotype: The conserved phenylalanine or tryptophan is not found at the CDR3 terminus, so this likely reflects a read error. The chain uses TRBV29-1 and TRBJ2-7; 7 bases are a match to TRBD2. Trimming cost V 7 bases and J 7 bases; bases outside gene matches: 16. The CDR3 totals 14 residues. The germline CDR1 and CDR2 sequences are SQVTM and ANQGSEA. CDR3 in DNA: TGCAGCGCTCAGGGAGGCGGGGGTGGGTATGAGCAGTACATC. Translation gives CSAQGGGGGYEQYI.

This clonotype occurred many times. V usage is TRBV28 and J usage is TRBJ2-2, with 7 nucleotides matching TRBD1. V lost 10 bases, J lost 7 bases, and 12 bases stayed unmatched. In germline, CDR1 is MDHEN, CDR2 SYDVKM. The CDR3 sequence is 14 residues long. The CDR3 DNA reads as TGTGCCACCCGGCCGACAGGGTCGGGCGGGGAGCTGTTTTTT. Translation gives CATRPTGSGGELFF.

In its sample, this clonotype was seen many times. This chain links TRBV28 with TRBJ2-1; TRBD2 agrees at 8 bases. Germline CDR1 reads MDHEN; CDR2 reads SYDVKM. This CDR3 contains 19 residues. V trimming: 6 bases; J trimming: 5 bases; junction bases outside the gene matches: 21. For the CDR3, the DNA is TGTGCCAGCAGCGAGACGGGACATATCGGGACTAGGATCGACAATGAGCAGTTCTTC. Translation: CASSETGHIGTRIDNEQFF.

Points on this clonotype: The junction and the germline gene differ at one end; a read error may be behind it. V is TRBV11-1 and J is TRBJ2-5; a possible D gene is TRBD1 (5 bases). CDR3 length: 14 residues. The germline CDR1 and CDR2 sequences are SGHAT and FQDESV (reference sequence). CDR3 in amino acids: CASSKDTYQKTQYF. CDR3 coding DNA: TGTGCCAGCAGCAAGGACACATACCAAAAGACCCAGTACTTC.

V is TRBV29-1 and J is TRBJ2-7; D is possibly TRBD1 (6 bases). V dropped 7 bases and J dropped 5 bases, with 24 bases sitting between them. Germline V gives CDR1 SQVTM, CDR2 ANQGSEA. The CDR3 runs 15 residues. CDR3 protein: CSATRVEQGPHEQYF. The CDR3 bases are TGCAGCGCAACAAGGGTGGAACAGGGTCCCCACGAGCAGTACTTC.

As for this clonotype: Given a much more abundant clone one base away, this may be a read error. J is TRBJ2-1 and V is TRBV5-1; unclear D gene. This CDR3 region has 13 residues. Between the trimmed V and J ends, which lost 2 bases and 7 bases, there was a span of 10 bases. CDR1 SGHRS and CDR2 YFSETQ come from the germline V gene. CDR3 sequence reads: CASSFIRSNEQFF. The CDR3 nucleotides read TGCGCCAGCAGCTTTATTAGATCGAATGAGCAGTTCTTC.